The sequence of this T cell receptor beta chain was determined in a study of regulatory T cells in long-lasting Graves disease. Whole-study context: Antithyroid drugs had been given to newly diagnosed Graves' patients for under 3 months. Broader study findings: No thyroid tissue was studied; the work used peripheral blood only.

Germline CDR1 reads LGHDT; CDR2 reads YNNKEL (reference sequence). V lost 3 bases to trimming and J lost 6 bases; unmatched junction nucleotides: 2. This CDR3 is 14 amino acids long. Both iRepertoire HTBI primers and Arm-PCR of CDR3 regions were used to build the TCR beta libraries. One entry per CDR3 protein results from TCRdb running MiXCR on the multiplex PCR reads. The sample consists of about 440,000 distinct CDR3 sequences, about 16% of them appearing once. A word on this clonotype: The antigen is undetermined.

The sample's time point: newly diagnosed GD, antithyroid drugs for less than 3 months. RNA isolated from PBMCs was used to make the TCR library. Separately, the same data were catalogued under a study of T cells in Graves' hyperthyroidism and ophthalmopathy. From that study: A lack of ophthalmopathy progression within 18 months defined stable Graves' hyperthyroidism. The HTBI primer set drove a first-round RT-PCR of the TCR CDR3.

The chain joins TRBV3-1 to TRBJ1-6; 7 nucleotides agree with TRBD1. Sequencing was performed on peripheral blood mononuclear cells (PBMCs), taken at new diagnosis, from a patient treated with antithyroid drugs. This sequence was found in a woman between 25 and 40 years old with Graves disease. The CDR3 nucleotides are TGTGCCAGCAGCCAGGGACAGACTAATTCACCCCTCCACTTT. Protein sequence: CASSQGQTNSPLHF.